The rows below give T cell receptor beta chains drawn from one sample of a study of CD8 T cells in ankylosing spondylitis. TCRdb reanalysed the 5' RACE reads using MiXCR and keeps one entry per CDR3 protein. The sample has some 140,000 distinct CDR3 sequences; roughly 10% are singletons. Sequencing input: blood, either unsorted or a sorted T cell fraction (not recorded which). The receptors come from a female donor with ankylosing spondylitis or in good health (not recorded which). Each CDR3 is given with its conserved first and last residue. Each record gives: CDR3 DNA, CDR3 protein, J gene, clone size, V gene, D gene. D genes are given only for firm matches. Expanded clones get a size class; other rows say once, few or many, or leave the size out.

CDR3nt: TGCGCCAGCAGCTTGGAGGGGCCCCTAAATGAGCAGTTCTTC; CDR3aa: CASSLEGPLNEQFF; j_gene: TRBJ2-1; abundance: many; v_gene: TRBV5-1; d_gene: NA
CDR3nt: TGCAGCGCCAAACGTCGGAGTTCCACCGGGGAGCTGTTTTTT; CDR3aa: CSAKRRSSTGELFF; j_gene: TRBJ2-2; abundance: many; v_gene: TRBV20-1; d_gene: NA
CDR3nt: TGCAGTGCTAGACAGGCTAGCTTCTACGAGCAGTACTTC; CDR3aa: CSARQASFYEQYF; j_gene: TRBJ2-7; abundance: many; v_gene: TRBV20-1; d_gene: NA
CDR3nt: TGCGCCAGCAGCTTGGAGTTCGGGGAGCTGTTTTTT; CDR3aa: CASSLEFGELFF; j_gene: TRBJ2-2; abundance: many; v_gene: TRBV5-1; d_gene: NA
CDR3nt: TGCGCCAGCAGCTTGAGCGGGGTGACCTACGAGCAGTACTTC; CDR3aa: CASSLSGVTYEQYF; j_gene: TRBJ2-7; abundance: many; v_gene: TRBV5-1; d_gene: TRBD2
CDR3nt: TGTGCCAGCAGTCCTTCGACGGCCCATAATGAAAAACTGTTTTTT; CDR3aa: CASSPSTAHNEKLFF; j_gene: TRBJ1-4; abundance: many; v_gene: TRBV12-3/TRBV12-4; d_gene: NA
CDR3nt: TGCAGTGCTAGTTCTAGCCCCTACACCGGGGAGCTGTTTTTT; CDR3aa: CSASSSPYTGELFF; j_gene: TRBJ2-2; abundance: once; v_gene: TRBV20-1; d_gene: NA
CDR3nt: TGTGCCATCAGTGAGACCGGGACAGTTTTCTACGAGCAGTACTTC; CDR3aa: CAISETGTVFYEQYF; j_gene: TRBJ2-7; abundance: many; v_gene: TRBV10-3; d_gene: TRBD1
CDR3nt: TGTGCCAGCAGCCCATCCGGGGAGCAGTTCTTC; CDR3aa: CASSPSGEQFF; j_gene: TRBJ2-1; abundance: many; v_gene: TRBV12-3/TRBV12-4; d_gene: NA
CDR3nt: TGTGCCAGCAGCTTCTTGGGAGACATTCAGTACTTC; CDR3aa: CASSFLGDIQYF; j_gene: TRBJ2-4; abundance: many; v_gene: TRBV11-2; d_gene: NA
CDR3nt: TGCAGTGCTAGACGGACAGGGTCACAAGAGACCCAGTACTTC; CDR3aa: CSARRTGSQETQYF; j_gene: TRBJ2-5; abundance: many; v_gene: TRBV20-1; d_gene: TRBD1
CDR3nt: TGTGCCAGCAGTTTCCGCCGGGGGTTGGGGTATGGCTACACCTTC; CDR3aa: CASSFRRGLGYGYTF; j_gene: TRBJ1-2; abundance: many; v_gene: TRBV12-3/TRBV12-4; d_gene: NA
CDR3nt: TGTGCCAGCTCACCAGAGGGAGAAGCTTTCTTT; CDR3aa: CASSPEGEAFF; j_gene: TRBJ1-1; abundance: many; v_gene: TRBV18; d_gene: NA
CDR3nt: TGTGCCAGCAGTGCGGGGGTATACAATGAGCAGTTCTTC; CDR3aa: CASSAGVYNEQFF; j_gene: TRBJ2-1; abundance: many; v_gene: TRBV6-6; d_gene: TRBD2
CDR3nt: TGTGCCAGCAGCTTTATGGCAGGGGGCGCGGTCACCGGGGAGCTGTTTTTT; CDR3aa: CASSFMAGGAVTGELFF; j_gene: TRBJ2-2; abundance: many; v_gene: TRBV7-3; d_gene: TRBD1
CDR3nt: TGTGCCAGCAGTATCCTAGCGCGGTCCCACAGAGAGACCCAGTACTTC; CDR3aa: CASSILARSHRETQYF; j_gene: TRBJ2-5; abundance: few; v_gene: TRBV27; d_gene: NA
CDR3nt: TGTGCCAGCAGCCATACACCTCGATCCCGGTCGGATACGCAGTATTTT; CDR3aa: CASSHTPRSRSDTQYF; j_gene: TRBJ2-3; abundance: many; v_gene: TRBV14; d_gene: NA
CDR3nt: TGTGCCAGCAGCTTAGGACAGGGGGAGGTCTATGGCTACACCTTC; CDR3aa: CASSLGQGEVYGYTF; j_gene: TRBJ1-2; abundance: many; v_gene: TRBV7-2; d_gene: TRBD1
CDR3nt: TGCGCCAGCAGCCTCACCCCGGGACAGGGTGCCGGCTACACCTTC; CDR3aa: CASSLTPGQGAGYTF; j_gene: TRBJ1-2; abundance: many; v_gene: TRBV5-1; d_gene: TRBD1
CDR3nt: TGCAGTGCTGGTTCTAGCGGGGGGGTCGGGGAGCTGTTTTTT; CDR3aa: CSAGSSGGVGELFF; j_gene: TRBJ2-2; abundance: NA; v_gene: TRBV20-1; d_gene: TRBD2
CDR3nt: TGTGCCAGCAGCTTAGCGGGGGGGCCAAGTAAGGATGAGCAGTTCTTC; CDR3aa: CASSLAGGPSKDEQFF; j_gene: TRBJ2-1; abundance: many; v_gene: TRBV7-8; d_gene: NA
CDR3nt: TGCAGTGCTAGAGATCCGGACAGGCCTTCCTACGAGCAGTACTTC; CDR3aa: CSARDPDRPSYEQYF; j_gene: TRBJ2-7; abundance: many; v_gene: TRBV20-1; d_gene: TRBD1
CDR3nt: TGTGCCAGCAGTTACATGGCAGGGGGGCTGGAGCAGTTCTTC; CDR3aa: CASSYMAGGLEQFF; j_gene: TRBJ2-1; abundance: many; v_gene: TRBV27; d_gene: NA
CDR3nt: TGTGCCAGCAGCTTAGGGTCCACTGAAGCTTTCTTT; CDR3aa: CASSLGSTEAFF; j_gene: TRBJ1-1; abundance: many; v_gene: TRBV7-9; d_gene: NA
CDR3nt: TGCGCCAGCAGCCAGGGGGCTGATGGCTACACCTTC; CDR3aa: CASSQGADGYTF; j_gene: TRBJ1-2; abundance: many; v_gene: TRBV5-1; d_gene: TRBD1
CDR3nt: TGTGCCAGCAGAGACTACAGGGTCTGGACTGAAGCTTTCTTT; CDR3aa: CASRDYRVWTEAFF; j_gene: TRBJ1-1; abundance: many; v_gene: TRBV7-9; d_gene: NA
CDR3nt: TGTGCCAGCAGCCTAGACTTGCACAATGAGCAGTTCTTC; CDR3aa: CASSLDLHNEQFF; j_gene: TRBJ2-1; abundance: NA; v_gene: TRBV3-1; d_gene: NA
CDR3nt: TGTGCCAGCAGCTTACGATGGACAGCTAACACCGGGGAGCTGTTTTTT; CDR3aa: CASSLRWTANTGELFF; j_gene: TRBJ2-2; abundance: many; v_gene: TRBV7-3; d_gene: NA
CDR3nt: TGTGCCAGCAGTTTTAAAGGCAGGGGGCGCAATGAGCAGTTCTTC; CDR3aa: CASSFKGRGRNEQFF; j_gene: TRBJ2-1; abundance: many; v_gene: TRBV27; d_gene: TRBD1
CDR3nt: TGCAGTGCTAGTGAGGCTTTCTTT; CDR3aa: CSASEAFF; j_gene: TRBJ1-1; abundance: many; v_gene: TRBV20-1; d_gene: NA
CDR3nt: TGCGCCAGCAGCAGGACTAGCGGGAGTATGTACGAGCAGTACTTC; CDR3aa: CASSRTSGSMYEQYF; j_gene: TRBJ2-7; abundance: many; v_gene: TRBV5-1; d_gene: TRBD2
CDR3nt: TGTGCCAGCAGCTTAGGAGCGGCGGGTACAGATACGCAGTATTTT; CDR3aa: CASSLGAAGTDTQYF; j_gene: TRBJ2-3; abundance: many; v_gene: TRBV7-3; d_gene: NA
CDR3nt: TGCAGCTCTAGGGGACGCGCCGGGGAGCAGTTCTTC; CDR3aa: CSSRGRAGEQFF; j_gene: TRBJ2-1; abundance: few; v_gene: TRBV29-1; d_gene: NA
CDR3nt: TGCAGTGCTCCCCCCCTAGCCGGGTCCACGTTCTCTGGAAACACCATATATTTT; CDR3aa: CSAPPLAGSTFSGNTIYF; j_gene: TRBJ1-3; abundance: many; v_gene: TRBV20-1; d_gene: NA
CDR3nt: TGCGCCAGCAACAATGCAGGGATCTCCTACGAGCAGTACTTC; CDR3aa: CASNNAGISYEQYF; j_gene: TRBJ2-7; abundance: many; v_gene: TRBV10-2; d_gene: NA
CDR3nt: TGTGCCAGCAGCTTAGTACTAGCGGGAGGGCCATGGAATGAGCAGTTCTTC; CDR3aa: CASSLVLAGGPWNEQFF; j_gene: TRBJ2-1; abundance: few; v_gene: TRBV7-8; d_gene: TRBD2
CDR3nt: TGCGCCAGCAGCTCGCTAATTGCGAGCGGGAGAAACAATGAGCAGTTCTTC; CDR3aa: CASSSLIASGRNNEQFF; j_gene: TRBJ2-1; abundance: many; v_gene: TRBV5-1; d_gene: TRBD2
CDR3nt: TGTGCCAGCAGGAGACAGGGGGTGAACACCGGGGAGCTGTTTTTT; CDR3aa: CASRRQGVNTGELFF; j_gene: TRBJ2-2; abundance: many; v_gene: TRBV12-3/TRBV12-4; d_gene: TRBD1
CDR3nt: TGTGCCAGCACTCCCCCGGAGTATGGCTACACCTTC; CDR3aa: CASTPPEYGYTF; j_gene: TRBJ1-2; abundance: many; v_gene: TRBV12-3/TRBV12-4; d_gene: NA
CDR3nt: TGTGCCACCAGTGACCGCCAGGCGCAAGAGACCCAGTACTTC; CDR3aa: CATSDRQAQETQYF; j_gene: TRBJ2-5; abundance: many; v_gene: TRBV24-1; d_gene: NA
CDR3nt: TGTACCAGCAGAGAGAACACCGGGGAGCTGTTTTTT; CDR3aa: CTSRENTGELFF; j_gene: TRBJ2-2; abundance: NA; v_gene: TRBV3-1; d_gene: NA
CDR3nt: TGTGCCAGCAGCCGGAGCGTTGCGGGAGGCTCCACCTACGAGCAGTACTTC; CDR3aa: CASSRSVAGGSTYEQYF; j_gene: TRBJ2-7; abundance: many; v_gene: TRBV5-6; d_gene: TRBD2
CDR3nt: TGTGCCAGCAGTCAGGGTATAGCGGGAGTCTACGAGCAGTACTTC; CDR3aa: CASSQGIAGVYEQYF; j_gene: TRBJ2-7; abundance: few; v_gene: TRBV28; d_gene: TRBD2
CDR3nt: TGTGCCAGCAGCCACCGGGGGGGCTCTTCCCCCGGGGAGCTGTTTTTT; CDR3aa: CASSHRGGSSPGELFF; j_gene: TRBJ2-2; abundance: many; v_gene: TRBV12-3/TRBV12-4; d_gene: TRBD2
CDR3nt: TGCAGCGTTGGACAGGTTCGGGGGGACATTCAGTACTTC; CDR3aa: CSVGQVRGDIQYF; j_gene: TRBJ2-4; abundance: many; v_gene: TRBV29-1; d_gene: NA
CDR3nt: TGCAGCGTTGCCGGGACAGTAGGTGATGGCTACACCTTC; CDR3aa: CSVAGTVGDGYTF; j_gene: TRBJ1-2; abundance: many; v_gene: TRBV29-1; d_gene: TRBD1